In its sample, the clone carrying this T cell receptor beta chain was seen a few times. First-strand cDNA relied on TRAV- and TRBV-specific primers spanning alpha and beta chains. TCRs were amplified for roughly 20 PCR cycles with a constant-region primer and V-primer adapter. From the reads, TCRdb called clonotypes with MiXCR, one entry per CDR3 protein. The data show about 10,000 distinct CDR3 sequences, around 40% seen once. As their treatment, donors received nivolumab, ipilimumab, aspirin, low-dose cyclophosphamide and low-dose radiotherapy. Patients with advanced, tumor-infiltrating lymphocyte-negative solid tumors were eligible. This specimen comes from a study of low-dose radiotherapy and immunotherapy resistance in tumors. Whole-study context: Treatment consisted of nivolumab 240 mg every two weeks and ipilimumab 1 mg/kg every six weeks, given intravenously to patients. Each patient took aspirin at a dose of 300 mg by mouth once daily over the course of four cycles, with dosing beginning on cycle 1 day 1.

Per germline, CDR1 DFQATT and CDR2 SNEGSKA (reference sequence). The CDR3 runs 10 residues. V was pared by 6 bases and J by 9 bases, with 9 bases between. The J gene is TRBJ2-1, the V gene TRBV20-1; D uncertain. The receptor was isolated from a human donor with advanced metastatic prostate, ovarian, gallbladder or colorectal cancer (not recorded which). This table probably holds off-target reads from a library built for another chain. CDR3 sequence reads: CSAELGEQFF. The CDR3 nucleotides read TGCAGTGCCGAGCTTGGTGAGCAGTTCTTC.